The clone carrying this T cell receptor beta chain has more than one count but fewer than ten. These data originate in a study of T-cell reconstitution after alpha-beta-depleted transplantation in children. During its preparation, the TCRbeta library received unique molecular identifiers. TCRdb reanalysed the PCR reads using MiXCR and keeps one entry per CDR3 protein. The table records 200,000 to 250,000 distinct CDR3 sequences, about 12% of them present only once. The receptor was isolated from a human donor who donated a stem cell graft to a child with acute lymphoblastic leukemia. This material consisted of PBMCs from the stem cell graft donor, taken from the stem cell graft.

CDR3 loop: CASSIAGSDEQFF. DNA for the CDR3: TGTGCCAGTAGTATCGCGGGGTCCGATGAGCAGTTCTTC. The chain recombines TRBV19 with TRBJ2-1, with D possibly TRBD2 on 6 matching bases. V shed 3 bases and J shed 8 bases, with 11 bases lying between them. The germline V gene has CDR1 LNHDA and CDR2 SQIVND (reference sequence). There are 13 residues in the CDR3. The full variable domain, its missing parts supplied by reference TRBV19 and TRBJ2-1, is DGGITQSPKYLFRKEGQNVTLSCEQNLNHDAMYWYRQDPGQGLRLIYYSQIVNDFQKGDIAEGYSVSREKKESFPLTVTSAQKNPTAFYLCASSIAGSDEQFFGPGTRLTVL.